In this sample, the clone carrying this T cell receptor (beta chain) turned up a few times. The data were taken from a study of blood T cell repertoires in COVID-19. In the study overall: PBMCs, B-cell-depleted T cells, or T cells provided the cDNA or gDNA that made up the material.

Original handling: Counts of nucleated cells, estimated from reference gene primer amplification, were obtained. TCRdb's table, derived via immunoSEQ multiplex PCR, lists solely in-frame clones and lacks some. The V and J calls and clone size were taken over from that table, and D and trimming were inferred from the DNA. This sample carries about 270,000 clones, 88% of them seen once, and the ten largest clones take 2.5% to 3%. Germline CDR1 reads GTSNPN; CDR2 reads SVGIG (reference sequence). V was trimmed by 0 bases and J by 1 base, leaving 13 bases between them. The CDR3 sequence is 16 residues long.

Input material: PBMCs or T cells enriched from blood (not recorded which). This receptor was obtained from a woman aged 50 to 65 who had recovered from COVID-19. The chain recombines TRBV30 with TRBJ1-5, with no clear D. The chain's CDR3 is CAWSVPTSNSNQPQHF. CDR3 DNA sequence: TGTGCCTGGAGTGTACCCACCAGTAACAGCAATCAGCCCCAGCATTTT.